The entry below gives a single T cell receptor (beta chain) sequence along with its context. Unstimulated regulatory T cells (CD4+CD25+CD127-), CD4+CD25- non-regulatory cells, CD4 and CD8 cells were FACS-sorted from thawed PBMCs. This sample was included in a study of Tregs in tolerant kidney transplant recipients. Here immunoSEQ multiplex PCR was the method, and the copy in TCRdb shows in-frame clones only, minus some. In the table there are 92,000 or so clones, 90% to 95% of which are singletons. Germline V CDR1 and CDR2: MNHEY, SMNVEV (reference sequence). This CDR3 is built from 15 residues. Losses at the gene ends were 4 bases for V and 6 bases for J; bases not matched to a gene: 8.

The V and J genes are TRBV27 and TRBJ2-1, with 8 bases that match TRBD1. The sequence came from a human donor in good health. Sequenced input: CD8+ T cells from blood. The CDR3 spells CASSSPGQATNEQFF. CDR3 bases: TGTGCCAGCAGTTCCCCGGGACAGGCTACCAATGAGCAGTTCTTC.